This T cell receptor (beta chain) appears in the sequencing data of a study of blood T cell repertoires in COVID-19. Study-level information: Sources were T cells, B-cell-depleted T cells, or PBMCs; the material itself was cDNA or gDNA.

Methods used by the authors: Estimation of nucleated cell counts was performed using reference gene primer amplification. The protocol was immunoSEQ multiplex PCR, while the TCRdb copy is restricted to in-frame clones and leaves out a portion. Clone size and the V and J calls come from that table; the DNA yielded D and trimming. The sample includes around 200,000 clones, 86% of them seen just once. Trimming took 0 bases from V and 11 from J; bases not matched to a gene: 10. Germline V CDR1 and CDR2: SEHNR, FQNEAQ (reference sequence). This CDR3 spans 15 amino acids. The specimen was PBMCs or T cells enriched from blood (not recorded which). This TCR derives from a middle-aged woman with acute COVID-19. The chain employs TRBV7-9 and TRBJ1-1, with TRBD1 matching 9 bases. The CDR3 coding sequence is TGTGCCAGCAGCTTAGCGGGCAGGACAGGGGAGGCGGCTTTCTTT. This translates into CASSLAGRTGEAAFF.